This T cell receptor (beta chain) was recorded in a study of radiation and T cells in renal cell carcinoma. On the study more broadly: Nephrectomy followed 15 Gy stereotactic body radiation by 4 weeks.

Profiled with immunoSEQ multiplex PCR; TCRdb holds only in-frame clones, not every one. In the table there are about 130,000 clones, approximately 90% of which are singletons. To note about this clone: As yet, its antigen is unknown.

The CDR3 is made up of 11 amino acids. Germline V CDR1 and CDR2: SGHRS, YFSETQ. The V and J ends lost 7 bases and 13 bases respectively, with 18 bases between them. The time point: blood 2 weeks post-SBRT. Treatment indicated: 15 Gy SBRT to primary tumor, nephrectomy 4 weeks later. Whole-study results and caveats: Pretreatment tumor biopsies were lacking, so baseline clonotypes are unknown.

This chain uses TRBV5-1 with TRBJ2-7; no definite D call. The receptor was derived from a woman aged 65 to 85 with renal cell carcinoma. Sequenced here: blood, sampled from a patient whose treatment included radiotherapy and nephrectomy. For the CDR3, the DNA is TGCGCCAGCGTGCCCCGAACTTCCAATTACTTC. It translates to CASVPRTSNYF.